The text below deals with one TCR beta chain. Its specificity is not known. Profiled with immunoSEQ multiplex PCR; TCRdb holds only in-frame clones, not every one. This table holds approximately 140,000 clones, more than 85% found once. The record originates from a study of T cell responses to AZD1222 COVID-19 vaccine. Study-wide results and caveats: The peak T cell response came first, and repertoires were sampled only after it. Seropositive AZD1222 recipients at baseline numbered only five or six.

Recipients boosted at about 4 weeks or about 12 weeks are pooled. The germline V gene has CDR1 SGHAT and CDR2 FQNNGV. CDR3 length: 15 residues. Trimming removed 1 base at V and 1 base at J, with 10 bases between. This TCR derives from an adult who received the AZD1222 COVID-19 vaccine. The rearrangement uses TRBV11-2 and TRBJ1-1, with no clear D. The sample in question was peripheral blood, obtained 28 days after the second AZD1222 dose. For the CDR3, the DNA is TGTGCCAGCAGCTTAGGACGCAACAAGAACACTGAAGCTTTCTTT. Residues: CASSLGRNKNTEAFF.